This TCR beta chain was recovered during a study of CD8 T cells in ankylosing spondylitis (dated by TCRdb to the late 2010s). For the wider study: The study profiled T cell receptor beta repertoires in healthy donors and ankylosing spondylitis patients to find disease-linked TCR variants. Peripheral blood was sampled, and synovial fluid was also collected from ankylosing spondylitis patients. The full study cohort comprised 25 or so ankylosing spondylitis patients and about a hundred healthy donors. The paper as a whole reports these results and caveats: The disease-linked clones were reported to be significantly enriched in matched synovial fluid samples from ankylosing spondylitis patients. The disease-linked clones had a CD8+ phenotype and were found at relatively low frequencies in peripheral blood. A TCR beta motif made up of eight or nine highly homologous amino acid variants appeared to be characteristic of blood from ankylosing spondylitis patients. Some of the motif variants had been reported before in the synovial fluid and blood of reactive arthritis patients, a finding that suggests common disease-initiation mechanisms.

The germline V gene encodes CDR1 PRHDT and CDR2 FYEKMQ (reference sequence). Trimming takes 0 bases off V and 4 bases off J; junction bases not matched to a gene: 11. The CDR3 runs 17 amino acids, cysteine and phenylalanine included. Just CDR3 DNA is preserved here, 51 bases in frame from base 1. The reads were generated on an Illumina HiSeq 2500. TCR beta libraries were prepared by quantitative 5'-RACE with molecular barcodes. As for the original processing: Disease-linked TCR variants were identified with a new computational method built on a probabilistic model of VDJ rearrangement. TCRdb reworked the public reads: Q25 trimming with fastp, MiXCR clone assembly, productive beta chains retained. Rows matching on CDR3 protein sequence are summarized as one entry with the most common DNA and genes. TCRdb's processing, not the authors' own work, is the source of the V and J calls. For this sample the table gives 200,000 to 250,000 distinct CDR3 sequences, of which roughly a tenth were detected only once. Of the sample, approximately 20% is held by the ten largest clones.

This clonotype was seen repeatedly, ten times or more. No cognate antigen has been identified for it. No base-level quality is on record; no much larger clone is a single base apart. The TCR was taken from a male donor with ankylosing spondylitis or in good health (not recorded which). The rearranged chain carries TRBV13 and TRBJ1-2; 7 bases in the junction line up with TRBD1. The specimen sequenced was blood, either unsorted or a sorted T cell fraction (not recorded which). In nucleotides, the sequence is TGTGCCAGCAGCTTAGGCCCCCAGGGGGAAAAGGGCTATGGCTACACCTTC. It translates to CASSLGPQGEKGYGYTF.